This entry lists 27 T cell receptor beta chains sequenced from one sample in a study of blood T cell repertoires in COVID-19. TCRdb's copy holds only in-frame clones and misses some; the assay was immunoSEQ multiplex PCR. In the table there are tens of thousands of clones, 80% to 90% of which are singletons. Sequencing input: peripheral blood. All receptors derive from a man in his sixties with active COVID-19.

This rearrangement joins TRBV28 to TRBJ1-1, with 8 positions matching TRBD1. The junction had 10 bases not matched to a gene; V was cut back by 5 bases and J by 5 bases. This CDR3 spans 15 amino acids. Germline V gene lookup returns CDR1 MDHEN and CDR2 SYDVKM. The chain's CDR3 is CASSGQGAGRTEAFF. The CDR3 nucleotides are TGTGCCAGCAGTGGGCAGGGGGCCGGTAGGACTGAAGCTTTCTTT.

The V gene is TRBV18, the J gene TRBJ2-7; 8 positions match TRBD2. Germline CDR1 reads KGHSH; CDR2 reads LQKENI. There are 15 residues in the CDR3. Losses at the gene ends were 5 bases for V and 4 bases for J; bases not matched to a gene: 10. The CDR3 region is CASSSRAGAFYEQYF. CDR3 DNA sequence: TGTGCCAGCTCATCGAGAGCGGGAGCCTTTTACGAGCAGTACTTC. Supplemented by reference TRBV18 and TRBJ2-7, the full variable domain reads NAGVMQNPRHLVRRRGQEARLRCSPMKGHSHVYWYRQLPEEGLKFMVYLQKENIIDESGMPKERFSAEFPKEGPSILRIQQVVRGDSAAYFCASSSRAGAFYEQYFGPGTRLTVT.

The chain links TRBV5-1 to TRBJ2-7; 7 bases match TRBD1. Per germline, CDR1 SGHRS and CDR2 YFSETQ. V shed 0 bases, J shed 6 bases, and the junction held 3 bases outside the gene matches. The CDR3 extends over 13 amino acids. Here the CDR3 reads CASSLEGAVEQYF. In DNA, the CDR3 is TGCGCCAGCAGCTTGGAGGGGGCAGTCGAGCAGTACTTC. Supplemented by reference TRBV5-1 and TRBJ2-7, the full variable domain reads KAGVTQTPRYLIKTRGQQVTLSCSPISGHRSVSWYQQTPGQGLQFLFEYFSETQRNKGNFPGRFSGRQFSNSRSEMNVSTLELGDSALYLCASSLEGAVEQYFGPGTRLTVT.

The V and J genes are TRBV7-3 and TRBJ2-2; 9 nucleotides line up with TRBD1. CDR1 and CDR2 (germline): SGHTA, FQGTGA. The CDR3 covers 15 residues. J lost 4 bases, V lost 3 bases, and 3 bases had no gene match. The CDR3 protein is CASSFGTGSTGELFF. For the CDR3, the DNA is TGTGCCAGCAGCTTCGGGACAGGGTCCACCGGGGAGCTGTTTTTT.

The CDR3 sequence is CSAKTGGALTETQYF. For the CDR3, the DNA is TGCAGCGCTAAGACAGGGGGCGCTTTAACGGAGACCCAGTACTTC. The chain couples TRBV29-1 to TRBJ2-5, with 10 bases lining up with TRBD1. CDR1 and CDR2 from the germline V gene are SQVTM and ANQGSEA. This CDR3 is 15 amino acids long. The J segment lost 5 bases and the V segment lost 7 bases, leaving 13 bases of the junction unmatched. Full variable domain (remainder filled in from reference TRBV29-1 and TRBJ2-5): SAVISQKPSRDICQRGTSLTIQCQVDSQVTMMFWYRQQPGQSLTLIATANQGSEATYESGFVIDKFPISRPNLTFSTLTVSNMSPEDSSIYLCSAKTGGALTETQYFGPGTRLLVL.

The chain joins TRBV4-2 to TRBJ2-5, with no clear D. The CDR3 length is 14 residues. Trimming took 1 base from V and 2 from J, leaving 8 bases between them. Germline V gives CDR1 LGHNA, CDR2 YNFKEQ. The CDR3 nucleotides are TGTGCCAGCAGCCAAGTCCCCAGTCAAGAGACCCAGTACTTC. Translation: CASSQVPSQETQYF.

The chain combines TRBV7-2 with TRBJ2-7, with 8 bases lining up with TRBD1. This CDR3 is 15 amino acids long. Germline trimming cut 1 base from V and 2 bases from J; bases unmatched to any gene: 4. Germline V lookup: CDR1 SGHTA, CDR2 FQGNSA. The CDR3 bases are TGTGCCAGCAGCTTAGTGGCAGGGGGCCCCTACGAGCAGTACTTC. This encodes CASSLVAGGPYEQYF.

The V and J genes are TRBV4-3 and TRBJ2-1; D is unresolved. The CDR3 totals 16 residues. The germline CDR1 and CDR2 sequences are LGHNA and YSLEER. The ends were cut back, 0 bases at V and 1 base at J, with 10 bases in the middle. For the CDR3, the DNA is TGCGCCAGCAGCCAAGAATTACCCGAGTCCTACAATGAGCAGTTCTTC. It encodes CASSQELPESYNEQFF.

CDR3: CASSYPPGRGDTQYF. The CDR3, as DNA: TGTGCCAGCAGTTACCCCCCCGGGAGAGGAGATACGCAGTATTTT. This chain joins TRBV6-2 or TRBV6-3 and TRBJ2-3; weak D call: TRBD2 (6 bases). Germline V lookup: CDR1 MNHEY, CDR2 SVGEGT. This CDR3 comprises 15 residues. V lost 2 bases to trimming and J lost 5 bases, with 14 bases between them.

The genes are TRBV11-2 and TRBJ2-3; 12 nucleotides align to TRBD2. The V segment lost 3 bases and the J segment 2 bases; nucleotides outside the gene matches: 3. The CDR3 loop spans 16 amino acids. CDR1 SGHAT and CDR2 FQNNGV come from the germline V gene. As DNA, the CDR3 is TGTGCCAGCAGCTTGACTAGCGGGAGCGTCACAGATACGCAGTATTTT. Amino acid sequence: CASSLTSGSVTDTQYF.

The chain employs TRBV7-2 and TRBJ2-7, with 9 positions matching TRBD2. The germline V gene encodes CDR1 SGHTA and CDR2 FQGNSA. This CDR3 comprises 16 residues. Losses at the gene ends were 1 base for V and 0 bases for J; bases not matched to a gene: 4. CDR3 region: CASSLGLAVLSYEQYF. The CDR3 bases are TGTGCCAGCAGCTTAGGACTAGCGGTACTCTCCTACGAGCAGTACTTC.

The chain uses TRBV25-1 and TRBJ1-3; TRBD1 matches 9 bases. Germline lookup yields CDR1 MGHDK and CDR2 SYGVNS. This CDR3 contains 17 residues. J was trimmed by 1 base and V by 3 bases; bases with no gene match: 7. Here the CDR3 reads CASSDLGQGPSGNTIYF. The CDR3 region has the DNA TGTGCCAGCAGTGATCTGGGACAGGGTCCTTCTGGAAACACCATATATTTT.

The gene calls are TRBV6-9 and TRBJ2-7, with D unresolved. Looked up from germline, CDR1 is MNHGY and CDR2 is SVAAGI. V was clipped by 0 bases and J by 0 bases, with 9 bases between them. This CDR3 comprises 15 residues. The CDR3 here is CASSYSLRSSYEQYF. DNA of the CDR3: TGTGCCAGCAGTTATTCCCTAAGGAGCTCCTACGAGCAGTACTTC.

This sequence joins TRBV7-9 and TRBJ2-1; 8 nucleotides agree with TRBD1. From germline, CDR1 is SEHNR and CDR2 FQNEAQ (reference sequence). This CDR3 has 12 amino acids. V lost 8 bases, J lost 10 bases, and 7 bases stayed unmatched. This chain's CDR3 is CASRTGFNEQFF. The CDR3 region has the DNA TGTGCCAGCCGGACAGGGTTTAACGAGCAGTTCTTC.

The chain joins TRBV7-2 to TRBJ2-7; D is perhaps TRBD2 (5 bases). Per the germline V gene, CDR1 is SGHTA and CDR2 is FQGNSA. The CDR3 contains 12 residues. V was trimmed by 2 bases and J by 5 bases, leaving 7 bases between them. The CDR3, as DNA: TGTGCCAGCAGCTTATTGAGGGACGAGCAGTACTTC. Its protein is CASSLLRDEQYF.

The chain carries TRBV4-1 and TRBJ2-3; 13 positions match TRBD2. J gave up 6 bases and V 4 bases, and 7 bases lay outside the gene matches. CDR3 length: 16 residues. Germline V gene data show CDR1 as MGHRA and CDR2 as YSYEKL. Here the CDR3 DNA reads TGCGCCAGCAGCCCCTTACTAGCGGGAGGGACGGATACGCAGTATTTT. It yields the protein CASSPLLAGGTDTQYF.

The J gene is TRBJ2-7, the V gene TRBV28; 11 nucleotides align to TRBD2. Losses at the gene ends were 5 bases for V and 3 bases for J; bases not matched to a gene: 9. The CDR3 extends over 16 amino acids. Looked up from germline, CDR1 is MDHEN and CDR2 is SYDVKM. As DNA, the CDR3 is TGTGCCAGCAGTCAAGTAACTAGCGGGAGTATCTACGAGCAGTACTTC. As protein: CASSQVTSGSIYEQYF.

The chain recombines TRBV24-1 with TRBJ2-7, with 9 bases matching TRBD2. The junction had 11 bases not matched to a gene; V was cut back by 5 bases and J by 7 bases. This CDR3 has 15 amino acids. CDR1 and CDR2 from the germline V gene are KGHDR and SFDVKD. The CDR3 DNA reads as TGTGCCACCAGTGCCAGGACTAGCGCGGCGGGGGAGCAGTACTTC. It codes for CATSARTSAAGEQYF.

This chain links TRBV19 with TRBJ2-4; 9 bases are a match to TRBD1. Trimming cost V 6 bases and J 4 bases; bases outside gene matches: 4. The CDR3 spans 14 residues. From germline, CDR1 is LNHDA and CDR2 SQIVND (reference sequence). The CDR3 bases are TGTGCCAGTAGGAGACAGGGGGAGAAAAACATTCAGTACTTC. It translates to CASRRQGEKNIQYF. Based on the CDR3 plus reference TRBV19 and TRBJ2-4, the full variable domain is DGGITQSPKYLFRKEGQNVTLSCEQNLNHDAMYWYRQDPGQGLRLIYYSQIVNDFQKGDIAEGYSVSREKKESFPLTVTSAQKNPTAFYLCASRRQGEKNIQYFGAGTRLSVL.

The J gene is TRBJ1-4, the V gene TRBV28, with D maybe TRBD1 (5 bases). Trimming stripped 7 bases from V and 2 bases from J, with 17 bases between. The CDR3 runs 16 residues. Germline CDR1 MDHEN, CDR2 SYDVKM. DNA of the CDR3: TGTGCCAGCAACTCAGCAGGCTCAGGGACTAATGAAAAACTGTTTTTT. Protein sequence: CASNSAGSGTNEKLFF.

V usage is TRBV7-3 and J usage is TRBJ1-2; 7 bases map to TRBD1. This CDR3 is 13 amino acids long. The germline V gene encodes CDR1 SGHTA and CDR2 FQGTGA. V lost 5 bases, J lost 8 bases, and 8 bases stayed unmatched. DNA of the CDR3: TGTGCCAGCAGCCCGACCCAGGGGGTCGGCTACACCTTC. Protein product: CASSPTQGVGYTF.

This chain connects TRBV5-1 to TRBJ2-7, with 8 nucleotides matching TRBD2. The junction had 4 bases not matched to a gene; V was cut back by 2 bases and J by 3 bases. The germline CDR1 and CDR2 sequences are SGHRS and YFSETQ. CDR3 length: 14 residues. CDR3 amino acids: CASSFRTSNYEQYF. Written as DNA, the CDR3 is TGCGCCAGCAGCTTTAGGACTAGCAACTACGAGCAGTACTTC.

The chain joins TRBV7-2 to TRBJ2-3, with TRBD2 matching over 8 bases. V lost 5 bases to trimming and J lost 4 bases; unmatched junction nucleotides: 8. The CDR3 runs to 15 residues. Germline V CDR1 and CDR2: SGHTA, FQGNSA. The CDR3 DNA sequence: TGTGCCAGCAGCCGTCGGTCGCGGGGGGCAGATACGCAGTATTTT. Its translation is CASSRRSRGADTQYF.

This clone was detected once. The genes are TRBV7-3 and TRBJ1-2; 7 positions agree with TRBD1. The CDR3 is 15 amino acids. V trimming: 5 bases; J trimming: 4 bases; junction bases outside the gene matches: 10. Germline V lookup: CDR1 SGHTA, CDR2 FQGTGA. CDR3 residues: CASSPTGTESYGYTF. The CDR3 DNA follows: TGTGCCAGCAGCCCAACCGGGACAGAAAGCTATGGCTACACCTTC.

The V gene is TRBV19, the J gene TRBJ2-6, with a tentative D call TRBD2 (6 bases). V was cut by 5 bases and J by 0 bases, with 17 bases left in between. The germline CDR1 and CDR2 sequences are LNHDA and SQIVND (reference sequence). CDR3 size: 18 residues. As DNA, the CDR3 is TGTGCCAGTAGTTCGTGGAGGGTCGACCTCTCTGGGGCCAACGTCCTGACTTTC. This gives the protein CASSSWRVDLSGANVLTF.

This rearrangement joins TRBV13 to TRBJ1-1; 11 nucleotides agree with TRBD1. Germline V gives CDR1 PRHDT, CDR2 FYEKMQ (reference sequence). The length of the CDR3 is 15 residues. Trimming took 4 bases from V and 4 from J; bases not matched to a gene: 5. The CDR3 bases are TGTGCCAGCAGCTGGGGACAGGGGGGTGGCACTGAAGCTTTCTTT. Its translation: CASSWGQGGGTEAFF.

V gene TRBV5-1 combines with J gene TRBJ2-5, with D uncertain. Germline V gene lookup returns CDR1 SGHRS and CDR2 YFSETQ. The CDR3 is 12 amino acids. Trimming shortened V by 0 bases and J by 5 bases, and 5 bases separated the two germline ends. CDR3 loop: CASSLDPETQYF. CDR3 in DNA: TGCGCCAGCAGCTTGGATCCTGAGACCCAGTACTTC.